Sequencing of this T cell receptor (beta chain) was carried out in a study of blood T cell repertoires in COVID-19. Study information: PBMCs, B-cell-depleted T cells, or T cells provided the cDNA or gDNA that made up the material.

Germline CDR1 reads KGHDR; CDR2 reads SFDVKD. CDR3 size: 15 residues. Deletions cut 5 bases from V and 0 bases from J, with 12 bases between. Here immunoSEQ multiplex PCR was the method, and the copy in TCRdb shows in-frame clones only, minus some. The table has 150,000 to 200,000 clones, roughly four fifths seen once. Followed longitudinally, the Seattle patients had been enrolled during active infection. Sequenced input: peripheral blood. The source of this sequence is a woman between 65 and 79 years old with COVID-19, enrolled during active disease. The chain uses TRBV24-1 and TRBJ1-1; D is unresolved. The CDR3 DNA reads as TGTGCCACCAGTGGCGGGAACAGTATGAACACTGAAGCTTTCTTT. Translating it yields CATSGGNSMNTEAFF.